The TCR beta chain described here comes from a study of vaccination effects on CD4 cells after COVID-19 (dated by TCRdb to 2021 to 2024). For the study in its entirety: Each participant received two doses of an mRNA SARS-CoV-2 vaccine, either BNT162b2 or mRNA-1273. SARS-CoV-2 spike-specific CD4+ TCR repertoires were compared before and after mRNA vaccination in COVID-19 convalescent patients and in infection-naive vaccine recipients. The full study included some 10 COVID-19 convalescent patients and several SARS-CoV-2-naive healthy vaccine recipients. Cultures from other donors in the study were sequenced using the Oncomine TCR Beta short-read assay on an Illumina iSeq 100. Points the paper makes about the study in general: Clones induced by infection and clones induced by vaccination both contracted markedly at late timepoints after vaccination, which fits with T cell responses waning over time. The study was limited by a small number of convalescent patients, and early post-infection timepoints were lacking. In healthy vaccine recipients, vaccine-induced clones were almost all SARS-CoV-2 mono-reactive, with only 1 of 255 being cross-reactive with common cold coronaviruses.

Library construction relied on the immunoSEQ multiplex PCR assay. TCR beta CDR3 sequencing was performed on DNA from the cultured, isolated CD4+ T cells. Concerning the study's data processing: Non-productive TCR sequences were removed, reads were trimmed to the CDR3 region, and CDR3s of at least 7 amino acids were retained. The MANAFEST web app was used to identify antigen-specific clonotypes by comparing expansion in peptide wells with expansion in reference cultures. For clones to be considered positive, expansion at FDR<0.05 versus reference and all other wells, an odds ratio above 5, and a frequency above 0.1% in two replicate wells were required. A clonotype was called cross-reactive if it was significantly expanded both in SARS-CoV-2 spike wells and in at least one common cold coronavirus spike condition. Using the stringdist R package, CDR3 similarity was measured by Levenshtein distance, and unrooted trees were constructed with ape in R 3.6.1. The immuneACCESS repertoire file appears here via TCRdb, limited to in-frame rearrangements. These files lack a portion of the clones; in checked studies, under half of the deficit traces to unresolved V genes, and the cause of the others is not known. The V and J calls and the clone size are those of that table, but D and trimming were determined from the DNA. In all, the sample holds tens of thousands of clones, and approximately 70% of those were seen once. The ten largest make up roughly 16% of the sample.

With respect to this clone: Its antigen remains undetermined. No much larger clone exists at a distance of one base, and base qualities are not known.

Taken from cysteine to phenylalanine, the CDR3 has 13 residues. Just the 39-base CDR3 DNA is kept, in frame starting at base 1. As encoded in the germline V gene, CDR1 is SGHRS while CDR2 is YFSETQ. V is pared back by 3 bases and J by 5 bases, with 11 bases lying between the germline termini. In the ViraFEST assay, PBMC were stimulated with viral peptide pools, and antigen-specific CD4+ T cell clonotypes were then identified by expansion using TCR sequencing. After around 10 days of culture, CD4+ T cells were isolated with the EasySep CD4+ T cell isolation kit. Healthy vaccine recipients had no prior SARS-CoV-2 infection, confirmed by negative nucleocapsid antibodies before and after vaccination. Two million PBMC per well were cultured in IMDM with about 4.8% human AB serum, 10 IU/ml IL-2 and gentamicin, plus 10 ug/ml peptides. On days 3 and 7, half of the culture medium was replaced with fresh IL-2-containing medium. Each peptide stimulation condition was cultured in triplicate wells unless otherwise noted. PBMC were separated from whole blood using Ficoll-Paque Plus gradient centrifugation and were then either cryopreserved at -140C or used fresh. The overlapping peptide pools covered the spike proteins of SARS-CoV-2 and of the common cold coronaviruses HCoV-NL63, HCoV-OC43 and HCoV-229E. The QIAamp micro DNA kit was used to extract genomic DNA from the cultured CD4+ T cells.

The receptor chain draws on TRBV5-1 and TRBJ2-5; a weak D assignment points to TRBD1 (5 bases agree). The sequence was obtained from a human donor who received a COVID-19 vaccine. Sequenced here: CD4+ T cells from PBMCs cultured with HCoV-229E spike peptides, sampled before COVID-19 vaccination. The sample's cell subset or site label is to be understood as: HCoV-229E spike overlapping peptide pool stimulation. The DNA sequence is given as TGCGCCAGCAGCTCCCAGGGTTTGGAGACCCAGTACTTC. It translates to CASSSQGLETQYF.